This T cell receptor beta chain was observed in a study of naive and memory T cell subsets. Findings and limits, study-wide: More TCRs at tuberculin sites were read as hypersensitivity T cell infiltration. TCR transcript changes with activation or differentiation may affect this RNA method.

Treatment indicated: skin biopsy from PPD injection site in Mantoux-positive individual. An oligonucleotide containing a UMI was ligated to the 3' end of TCR cDNA. Individuals with a positive Mantoux test gave biopsies from PPD-injected skin. This clonotype was observed a handful of times. The antigen is not known. The SP2 primer and nested alpha and beta constant region primers amplified ligated cDNA in four rounds. Alpha and beta constant region primers primed reverse transcription for blood and skin samples. In TCRdb, the UMI-ligation and nested PCR reads were re-called with MiXCR into one record per CDR3 protein. The sample has 35,000 to 40,000 distinct CDR3 sequences, about 10% seen once. The V and J ends lost 5 bases and 4 bases, in that order; junction bases with no gene match: 8. This CDR3 comprises 15 residues.

The source of this sequence is an adult in good health. This specimen consisted of skin, obtained from a tuberculin skin test site. This chain links TRBV12-3 or TRBV12-4 with TRBJ2-1; 7 bases map to TRBD1. CDR3 region: CASSPPEGAYNEQFF. Written as DNA, the CDR3 is TGTGCCAGCAGTCCCCCCGAGGGGGCATACAATGAGCAGTTCTTC.